These 26 T cell receptor beta chains originate from one sample sequenced in a study of cytomegalovirus exposure and HLA in healthy donors. 13 Jbeta primers and 60 Vbeta primers were used for the PCR. The protocol was immunoSEQ multiplex PCR, while the TCRdb copy is restricted to in-frame clones and leaves out a portion. The sample holds about 140,000 clones. The specimen sequenced was PBMCs. The receptor set was obtained from a woman aged 18-30 years in good health and CMV-seronegative.

The genes are TRBV5-4 and TRBJ1-1; 7 positions agree with TRBD1. With 4 bases clipped from V and 5 bases from J, the junction kept 11 bases outside the gene matches. From germline, CDR1 is SGHNT and CDR2 YYREEE (reference sequence). This CDR3 spans 15 amino acids. CDR3 residues: CASSVRQGPITEAFF. The DNA of the CDR3 is TGTGCCAGCAGCGTTAGACAGGGACCTATAACTGAAGCTTTCTTT.

The chain has TRBV19 and TRBJ1-1; tentative D call: TRBD1 (5 bases). The length of the CDR3 is 14 residues. Germline CDR1 and CDR2: LNHDA and SQIVND (reference sequence). The V and J ends lost 6 bases and 2 bases respectively, with 13 bases between them. CDR3 nucleotide sequence: TGTGCCAGTAGGTTCCCGACAGACAACACTGAAGCTTTCTTT. Its translation is CASRFPTDNTEAFF.

V usage is TRBV6-5 and J usage is TRBJ2-2; D not certain. Germline lookup yields CDR1 MNHEY and CDR2 SVGAGI. The V end lost 6 bases, the J end lost 5 bases, and 10 bases lay between the germline ends. The CDR3 sequence is 13 residues long. CDR3 amino acids: CASRASWTGELFF. As DNA, the CDR3 is TGTGCCAGCAGGGCAAGTTGGACCGGGGAGCTGTTTTTT.

In regard to this clone: The junction and the germline gene differ at one end; a read error may be behind it. The V gene is TRBV7-7, the J gene TRBJ2-3, with 8 bases matching TRBD2. Germline-derived CDR1 and CDR2 are SSHAT and FNYEAQ (reference sequence). This CDR3 has 15 residues. The CDR3 reads CASSRTSGGTDTQYF. The CDR3 region has the DNA TGTGCTAGCAGCCGAACTAGCGGAGGCACAGATACGCAGTATTTT.

J is TRBJ1-2 and V is TRBV6-1; D gene unclear. CDR3 size: 15 residues. V lost 1 base and J 5 bases, leaving 14 bases between the germline ends. The germline CDR1 and CDR2 sequences are MNHNS and SASEGT. CDR3 sequence (DNA): TGTGCCAGCAGTGAAGTGGCGTCCTGGCGGTATGGCTACACCTTC. Translated, it gives CASSEVASWRYGYTF.

The chain is built from TRBV7-8 and TRBJ1-5; the D gene is possibly TRBD1 (5 bases). Germline lookup yields CDR1 SGHVS and CDR2 FQNEAQ. The CDR3 is 15 residues long. V was cut by 2 bases and J by 4 bases, with 12 bases left in between. The CDR3 region has the DNA TGTGCCAGCAGCTTAACTCCGGGGGTAAATCAGCCCCAGCATTTT. Translating it yields CASSLTPGVNQPQHF.

The chain combines TRBV6-5 with TRBJ1-2; no reliable D call. V was cut by 0 bases and J by 0 bases, with 11 bases left in between. The CDR3 runs to 16 residues. The germline gives CDR1 MNHEY, CDR2 SVGAGI. This CDR3 is CASSYSTRDANYGYTF. CDR3 bases: TGTGCCAGCAGTTACTCGACGAGGGATGCTAACTATGGCTACACCTTC.

The V call is TRBV28, the J call TRBJ1-1; D is undetermined. CDR1 is MDHEN and CDR2 is SYDVKM in the germline V gene. V shed 6 bases and J shed 5 bases, with 10 bases lying between them. The CDR3 has 12 residues. The CDR3 is CASSRSGTEAFF. The CDR3 DNA follows: TGTGCCAGCAGCCGTTCGGGGACTGAAGCTTTCTTT.

The chain is built from TRBV25-1 and TRBJ2-7; D is perhaps TRBD2 (6 bases). Germline CDR1 reads MGHDK; CDR2 reads SYGVNS. This CDR3 region has 15 residues. The ends were cut back, 6 bases at V and 4 bases at J, with 19 bases in the middle. Written as DNA, the CDR3 is TGTGCCAGCAGCCTCGCACTAGCCTCGTTTTACGAGCAGTACTTC. This encodes CASSLALASFYEQYF.

The chain has TRBV5-6 and TRBJ1-2; 9 bases match TRBD1. Germline lookup yields CDR1 SGHDT and CDR2 YYEEEE. V shed 3 bases, J shed 5 bases, and the junction held 11 bases outside the gene matches. The CDR3 covers 16 residues. The chain's CDR3 is CASSSYPTGGAYGYTF. The CDR3 bases are TGTGCCAGCAGCTCTTACCCAACAGGGGGCGCTTATGGCTACACCTTC.

The rearrangement uses TRBV13 and TRBJ2-1, with 7 bases aligning to TRBD2. The CDR3 totals 16 residues. V gave up 3 bases and J gave up 6 bases; unmatched junction bases: 11. CDR1 is PRHDT and CDR2 is FYEKMQ in the germline V gene (reference sequence). This CDR3 is CASSFNVGGNINEQFF. The CDR3 nucleotides are TGTGCCAGCAGCTTTAACGTCGGGGGGAATATCAATGAGCAGTTCTTC.

This sequence joins TRBV6-1 and TRBJ2-3; tentative D call: TRBD1 (6 bases). V was shortened by 5 bases and J by 10 bases, with 13 bases between the two germline ends. The germline V gene encodes CDR1 MNHNS and CDR2 SASEGT. This CDR3 comprises 12 residues. The CDR3 nucleotides read TGTGCCAGCAGTCAAAGGGGGACACCGCAGTATTTT. Its translation is CASSQRGTPQYF.

The chain links TRBV27 to TRBJ2-6; 8 bases fit TRBD1. Per the germline V gene, CDR1 is MNHEY and CDR2 is SMNVEV (reference sequence). The CDR3 loop spans 17 amino acids. The trim removed 5 bases at V and 0 bases at J, leaving 6 bases unmatched. The CDR3 is CASSPRQGLSGANVLTF. The CDR3 nucleotides are TGTGCCAGCAGTCCTCGACAGGGGCTCTCTGGGGCCAACGTCCTGACTTTC.

The V and J genes are TRBV19 and TRBJ1-1; possibly TRBD1 for D (5 bases). The germline V gene has CDR1 LNHDA and CDR2 SQIVND (reference sequence). The CDR3 sequence is 14 residues long. V gave up 5 bases and J gave up 1 base, with 11 bases separating them. The CDR3 loop reads CASSLRRANTEAFF. The CDR3 DNA reads as TGTGCCAGTAGTTTGCGCAGGGCGAACACTGAAGCTTTCTTT.

V is TRBV9 and J is TRBJ2-1; 14 nucleotides align to TRBD2. The CDR3 loop spans 15 amino acids. The ends lost 3 bases at V and 8 bases at J; junction bases unmatched: 4. Germline CDR1 SGDLS, CDR2 YYNGEE. CDR3 protein: CASSEGTSGRDEQFF. The CDR3 bases are TGTGCCAGCAGCGAGGGGACTAGCGGGAGAGATGAGCAGTTCTTC.

The chain joins TRBV5-4 to TRBJ1-2, with D unresolved. This CDR3 is 14 amino acids long. CDR1 SGHNT and CDR2 YYREEE come from the germline V gene (reference sequence). V was trimmed by 6 bases and J by 2 bases, leaving 14 bases between them. CDR3 residues: CASTLSGQNYGYTF. The CDR3, as DNA: TGTGCCAGCACCCTAAGTGGGCAAAACTATGGCTACACCTTC.

V and J are TRBV10-3 and TRBJ2-7, with D possibly TRBD1 on 6 matching bases. Trimming shortened V by 3 bases and J by 1 base, and 10 bases separated the two germline ends. Germline lookup yields CDR1 ENHRY and CDR2 SYGVKD. The CDR3 extends over 14 amino acids. The CDR3 coding sequence is TGTGCCATCAGTGAAACAGGGTTATCCTACGAGCAGTACTTC. Its translation is CAISETGLSYEQYF.

CDR3 nucleotides: TGTGCCAGCGGTTGGTCGGGGGGCAGGGAGACCCAGTACTTC. As protein: CASGWSGGRETQYF. The gene calls are TRBV2 and TRBJ2-5; D is perhaps TRBD2 (7 bases). The germline V and J ends were trimmed by 8 bases and 5 bases, with 18 bases remaining between them. The germline V gene has CDR1 SNHLY and CDR2 FYNNEI. The CDR3 is 14 amino acids.

This rearrangement joins TRBV11-2 to TRBJ2-7; D unclear. The CDR3 is 14 residues long. CDR1 SGHAT and CDR2 FQNNGV come from the germline V gene. V was pared by 2 bases and J by 3 bases, with 11 bases between. CDR3 nucleotide sequence: TGTGCCAGCAGCTTATGGATAAACAGCTACGAGCAGTACGTC. It yields the protein CASSLWINSYEQYV.

The chain joins TRBV28 to TRBJ2-6; TRBD1 might be the D (5 bases). The CDR3 runs 15 residues. The germline V and J ends were trimmed by 2 bases and 2 bases, with 7 bases remaining between them. Germline CDR1 and CDR2: MDHEN and SYDVKM. CDR3 amino acids: CASSLIRAGANVLTF. CDR3 nucleotides: TGTGCCAGCAGTTTAATCAGGGCTGGGGCCAACGTCCTGACTTTC.

The chain is built from TRBV19 and TRBJ1-1, with TRBD1 matching 12 bases. J lost 4 bases, V lost 7 bases, and 13 bases had no gene match. The CDR3 consists of 17 residues. In germline, CDR1 is LNHDA, CDR2 SQIVND (reference sequence). CDR3 bases: TGTGCCAGTAAAAACTCGAAGGGGGACAGGGGGCGCACTGAAGCTTTCTTT. This codes for CASKNSKGDRGRTEAFF.

CDR3 DNA sequence: TGTGCCAGCAGCGTACTAAGCGGGAGTAATAACTACAATGAGCAGTTCTTC. It is translated as CASSVLSGSNNYNEQFF. V usage is TRBV9 and J usage is TRBJ2-1; 8 positions match TRBD2. Germline-derived CDR1 and CDR2 are SGDLS and YYNGEE. Trimming at V came to 1 base and at J to 3 bases, leaving 9 bases not matched to a gene. The CDR3 loop spans 17 amino acids.

The chain recombines TRBV2 with TRBJ1-1; TRBD1 is a possible D gene (5 bases). The germline V and J ends were trimmed by 0 bases and 4 bases, with 12 bases remaining between them. The CDR3 length is 15 residues. The germline gives CDR1 SNHLY, CDR2 FYNNEI. The chain's CDR3 is CASSEAQGWITEAFF. CDR3 in DNA: TGTGCCAGCAGTGAAGCCCAGGGTTGGATCACTGAAGCTTTCTTT.

The chain links TRBV14 to TRBJ2-5; possible D gene TRBD2, 5 bases. Germline assignment: CDR1 SGHDN and CDR2 FVKESK. CDR3 size: 14 residues. V lost 4 bases and J lost 0, with 9 bases in between. For the CDR3, the DNA is TGTGCCAGCAGCCCGAGGGCAAACCAAGAGACCCAGTACTTC. Protein product: CASSPRANQETQYF.

The rearrangement links TRBV18 to TRBJ2-7, with 9 bases matching TRBD1. Germline CDR1 and CDR2: KGHSH and LQKENI. The V and J ends lost 6 bases and 0 bases, in that order; junction bases with no gene match: 9. The CDR3 length is 16 residues. The CDR3 is CASSLRDRALSYEQYV. DNA of the CDR3: TGTGCCAGCTCTCTCCGGGACAGGGCCCTCTCCTACGAGCAGTACGTC.

The V call is TRBV15, the J call TRBJ2-1; 15 nucleotides line up with TRBD2. With 3 bases clipped from V and 9 bases from J, the junction kept 6 bases outside the gene matches. The germline V gene has CDR1 LNHNV and CDR2 YYDKDF (reference sequence). This CDR3 has 16 amino acids. The CDR3 reads CATSSGTSGRMPEQFF. CDR3 in DNA: TGTGCCACCAGCAGTGGGACTAGCGGGAGGATGCCTGAGCAGTTCTTC. The whole variable domain, remainder taken from reference TRBV15 and TRBJ2-1, is DAMVIQNPRYQVTQFGKPVTLSCSQTLNHNVMYWYQQKSSQAPKLLFHYYDKDFNNEADTPDNFQSRRPNTSFCFLDIRSPGLGDTAMYLCATSSGTSGRMPEQFFGPGTRLTVL.